This T cell receptor beta chain was recovered during a study of patients and donors after allogeneic stem cell transplantation. The germline CDR1 and CDR2 sequences are SQVTM and ANQGSEA. The V end lost 2 bases, the J end lost 1 base, and 5 bases lay between the germline ends. The CDR3 contains 12 residues. TCRdb re-analysed the RT-PCR reads in MiXCR, keeping a single row per CDR3 protein. Counted here are approximately 90,000 distinct CDR3 sequences, 4% to 5% occurring once; the ten biggest clones make up about 2.8%. The sequenced sample consisted of blood, either unsorted or a sorted T cell fraction (not recorded which). The receptor was derived from a human donor who was either an allogeneic HSCT recipient or a stem cell or donor lymphocyte infusion donor (not recorded which). It is not recorded whose cells these are; they may come from a transplant donor. This chain connects TRBV29-1 to TRBJ1-1; D is unclear. CDR3 in amino acids: CSVEWGNTEAFF. CDR3 nucleotides: TGCAGCGTTGAATGGGGGAACACTGAAGCTTTCTTT.